The rows below give T cell receptor beta chains drawn from one sample of a study of identical twins. TCRdb reanalysed the 5' RACE reads using MiXCR and keeps one entry per CDR3 protein. The data contain 510,000 or so distinct CDR3 sequences, around 15% of them singletons. Another study also made use of these data, one on yellow fever vaccine responses in identical twins.

Material for sequencing was CD4+ T cells sorted from blood. Receptors were obtained from a woman aged 18-29 years in good health. The CDR3 runs from the conserved cysteine through the conserved F or W. A D gene is named only where the DNA matches it firmly. Size is omitted from some rows. Given values are once, few, many or a class for expanded clones.

CASSQDPGLAGASTDTQYF | TGCGCCAGCAGCCAAGATCCGGGACTAGCGGGGGCCAGCACAGATACGCAGTATTTT | few | TRBV4-1 | TRBD2 | TRBJ2-3
CASSLVLAGGSGEQYF | TGTGCCAGCAGCTTAGTCCTAGCGGGAGGAAGTGGCGAGCAGTACTTC | NA | TRBV7-9 | TRBD2 | TRBJ2-7
CASSTEQGRTEAFF | TGTGCCAGCAGTACCGAACAGGGAAGGACTGAAGCTTTCTTT | NA | TRBV12-3/TRBV12-4 | NA | TRBJ1-1
CSAEFRAPPYNEQFF | TGCAGTGCGGAATTTCGGGCCCCGCCCTACAATGAGCAGTTCTTC | few | TRBV20-1 | NA | TRBJ2-1
CASRTDTNTGELFF | TGTGCCAGCAGGACAGATACGAACACCGGGGAGCTGTTTTTT | NA | TRBV27 | NA | TRBJ2-2
CASRQGNSPLHF | TGCGCCAGCCGACAGGGGAATTCACCCCTCCACTTT | many | TRBV5-1 | TRBD1 | TRBJ1-6
CASSYSRLRQPQHF | TGTGCCAGCAGTTACTCCCGTTTAAGACAGCCCCAGCATTTT | NA | TRBV6-2/TRBV6-3 | NA | TRBJ1-5
CASSVLGGTSFNEQFF | TGTGCCAGCAGCGTCCTGGGTGGGACTAGCTTCAATGAGCAGTTCTTC | NA | TRBV12-3/TRBV12-4 | TRBD2 | TRBJ2-1
CSARGTSGTYEQYF | TGCAGTGCTAGGGGGACTAGCGGGACCTACGAGCAGTACTTC | few | TRBV20-1 | TRBD2 | TRBJ2-7
CASSLNLLASGANVLTF | TGCGCCAGCAGCTTGAATCTTCTCGCCTCTGGGGCCAACGTCCTGACTTTC | many | TRBV5-1 | NA | TRBJ2-6
CSASGQYGYTF | TGCAGTGCTAGCGGGCAGTATGGCTACACCTTC | few | TRBV20-1 | NA | TRBJ1-2
CSASLHAGTDSGANVLTF | TGCAGTGCCTCTCTCCATGCCGGGACGGACTCTGGGGCCAACGTCCTGACTTTC | NA | TRBV20-1 | NA | TRBJ2-6
CAIAPGSEGELFF | TGTGCCATCGCGCCAGGGTCGGAAGGGGAGCTGTTTTTT | NA | TRBV10-3 | NA | TRBJ2-2
CSARMGISTDTQYF | TGCAGTGCTAGGATGGGGATAAGCACAGATACGCAGTATTTT | NA | TRBV20-1 | NA | TRBJ2-3
CASSSPYEAFF | TGCGCCAGCAGCTCACCCTATGAAGCTTTCTTT | NA | TRBV5-1 | NA | TRBJ1-1
CASSPQSGTGESEQFF | TGTGCCAGCAGCCCGCAGTCCGGGACAGGGGAGAGTGAGCAGTTCTTC | NA | TRBV7-2 | TRBD1 | TRBJ2-1
CASSLYSSTDTQYF | TGTGCCAGCAGTTTGTACAGCAGCACAGATACGCAGTATTTT | NA | TRBV28 | NA | TRBJ2-3
CSVGSWEAKNIQYF | TGCAGCGTTGGGTCGTGGGAAGCCAAAAACATTCAGTACTTC | few | TRBV29-1 | NA | TRBJ2-4
CASSYHGTGNSYEQYF | TGCGCCAGCAGCTACCACGGGACAGGGAACTCCTACGAGCAGTACTTT | few | TRBV5-1 | TRBD1 | TRBJ2-7
CASSQVRGIGGWEEQFF | TGTGCCAGCAGCCAAGTCCGCGGTATCGGGGGTTGGGAAGAGCAGTTCTTC | few | TRBV14 | NA | TRBJ2-1
CASSLSDISYGYTF | TGTGCCAGCAGCTTAAGTGACATAAGCTATGGCTACACCTTC | NA | TRBV7-9 | NA | TRBJ1-2
CASSLFPGEQYF | TGTGCCAGCAGCTTATTCCCGGGGGAGCAGTACTTC | NA | TRBV7-2 | NA | TRBJ2-7
CASSPVRAHEQYF | TGTGCCAGCAGCCCTGTCCGGGCCCACGAGCAGTACTTC | NA | TRBV12-3/TRBV12-4 | NA | TRBJ2-7
CASSLGRKTHNEQFF | TGCGCCAGCAGCTTGGGACGGAAGACCCACAATGAGCAGTTCTTC | few | TRBV5-1 | NA | TRBJ2-1
CASSTQGLSSGANVLTF | TGTGCCAGCAGCACACAGGGGCTTAGCTCTGGGGCCAACGTCCTGACTTTC | NA | TRBV7-3 | TRBD1 | TRBJ2-6
CASKGRESHNEQFF | TGTGCCAGCAAAGGGCGGGAGTCCCACAATGAGCAGTTCTTC | few | TRBV6-1 | TRBD2 | TRBJ2-1
CASRAGGPGEQYF | TGCGCCAGCCGAGCGGGAGGGCCCGGGGAGCAGTACTTC | NA | TRBV10-2 | TRBD2 | TRBJ2-7